The T cell receptor (beta chain) under discussion was sequenced for a study of response to subunit inactivated influenza vaccine. On this clonotype itself: As yet, its antigen is unknown.

General study results and limits: The authors offered the suggestion that each seasonal influenza vaccination recruits few new T cells.

Germline-derived CDR1 and CDR2 are ENHRY and SYGVKD. The V gene lost 4 bases and the J gene lost 3 bases, with 9 bases spanning the gap. The CDR3 runs 13 residues. TCRdb processed the RT-PCR reads anew with MiXCR; each CDR3 protein has one entry. The repertoire holds about 780,000 distinct CDR3 sequences, with less than 20% as singletons. The sample in question was PBMCs from blood, obtained 4 to 6 days after vaccination. The TCR sequence derives from a middle-aged man who received an inactivated influenza vaccine. The chain carries TRBV10-3 and TRBJ2-5; D is unresolved. The CDR3: CAISVSSEETQYF. The CDR3 coding sequence is TGTGCCATCAGTGTCTCCAGCGAAGAGACCCAGTACTTC.